This T cell receptor (beta chain) was sequenced during a study of T cell repertoires in ileal Crohn's disease. In the study overall: About half received postoperative treatment, about a dozen with thiopurines and some 19 anti-TNF. Findings of the study overall: Clonal expansions were more frequent in active smokers than non-smokers at surgery.

The CDR3 has 16 residues. V was clipped by 1 base and J by 0 bases; unmatched bases: 4. Per the germline V gene, CDR1 is SGHNT and CDR2 is YENEEA. On this clone: No antigen is known for it.

Around 500 nanograms of biopsy DNA per sample underwent TCRB immunosequencing. Data came from immunoSEQ multiplex PCR; TCRdb stores just in-frame clones and leaves some out. The sample shows about 16,000 clones, around 65% of them seen only once. The source material was ileal tissue. This receptor was taken from an adult with Crohn's disease. The chain joins TRBV11-3 to TRBJ2-7; TRBD1 matches 9 bases. For the CDR3, the DNA is TGTGCCAGCAGCTTAGGCGTGGGACAGGGCTCCTACGAGCAGTACTTC. Encoded protein: CASSLGVGQGSYEQYF.